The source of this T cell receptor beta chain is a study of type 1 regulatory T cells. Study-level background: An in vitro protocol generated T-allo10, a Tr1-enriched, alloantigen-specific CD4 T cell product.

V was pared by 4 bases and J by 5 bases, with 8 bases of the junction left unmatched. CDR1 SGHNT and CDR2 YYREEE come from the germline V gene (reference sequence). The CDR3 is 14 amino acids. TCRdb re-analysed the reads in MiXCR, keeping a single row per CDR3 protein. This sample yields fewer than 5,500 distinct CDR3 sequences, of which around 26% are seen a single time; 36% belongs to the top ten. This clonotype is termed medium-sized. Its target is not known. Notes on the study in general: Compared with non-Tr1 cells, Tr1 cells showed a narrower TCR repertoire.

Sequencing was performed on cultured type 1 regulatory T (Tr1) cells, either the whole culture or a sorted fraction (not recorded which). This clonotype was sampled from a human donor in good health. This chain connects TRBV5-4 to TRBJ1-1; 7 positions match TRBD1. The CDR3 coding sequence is TGTGCCAGCAGCCGGGGACAGTTGGGGACTGAAGCTTTCTTT. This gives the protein CASSRGQLGTEAFF.